This T cell receptor (beta chain) comes out of a study of a mutant IDH1 vaccine in newly diagnosed glioma. Overall study: At weeks 1, 3, 5, 7, 11, 15, 19 and 23, patients received a vaccination, eight in all. Vaccine administration was initiated 4-6 weeks following radiotherapy alone, or with temozolomide cycles. Previous care, which was radiotherapy, temozolomide, or both, most often involved both.

The trim removed 2 bases at V and 6 bases at J, leaving 12 bases unmatched. Germline V gene lookup returns CDR1 GTSNPN and CDR2 SVGIG (reference sequence). This CDR3 has 17 residues. Specified time point: week 5, during vaccination. In the vaccine, a single dose held 300 ug of the mutant IDH1 20-mer peptide, along with topical imiquimod. Profiling relied on immunoSEQ multiplex PCR, and the TCRdb table lists in-frame clones only, not all of them. The repertoire consists of 30,000 to 40,000 clones, with just under 85% occurring once and the leading ten covering 24%. On this clone: The antigen remains unidentified.

The TCR comes from a young man with glioma. The chain recombines TRBV30 with TRBJ1-6; TRBD1 agrees at 8 bases. This specimen consisted of PBMCs, obtained from a glioma patient whose treatment included an IDH1 peptide vaccine. This chain's CDR3 is CAWSPKTGGPGNSPLHF. The CDR3 bases are TGTGCCTGGAGTCCTAAAACAGGGGGTCCCGGTAATTCACCCCTCCACTTT.